This T cell receptor (beta chain) was recovered during a study of T cells in Graves' hyperthyroidism and ophthalmopathy (dated by TCRdb to the late 2010s). As for the study more broadly: Peripheral blood was collected at initial diagnosis, before any treatment. TCR V-J signatures able to tell the groups apart were searched for in a discovery cohort of some 97 patients, of whom fewer than 45 had Graves' ophthalmopathy and roughly 57 had stable Graves' hyperthyroidism. An independent validation cohort of around 19 hyperthyroidism patients and approximately 17 patients who later progressed to ophthalmopathy tested prospective prediction of ophthalmopathy. For training and testing, the 110 or so patients in the discovery cohort were randomly divided in a 7:3 ratio. Thyroid tissue and blood T-cell repertoires from roughly 6 Graves' hyperthyroidism patients were also compared in the study. After blood sampling, hyperthyroidism patients were treated with methimazole at a starting dose of 30 mg daily, and ophthalmopathy patients were treated with high-dose intravenous methylprednisolone. According to the paper, TCR Vbeta CDR3 sequencing was carried out on approximately 140 peripheral blood samples, which came from 40 to 45 ophthalmopathy, approximately 72 hyperthyroidism and roughly 17 progressor patients.

CDR1 and CDR2, per the germline V gene, are SNHLY and FYNNEI. The CDR3 spans 15 residues, from the cysteine through the phenylalanine. Only the CDR3 DNA stays, 45 bases, in frame from base 1. The TCR beta CDR3 regions were amplified from RNA transcripts. For the first round of RT-PCR on the TCR CDR3, the HTBI primer set was used together with the Qiagen OneStep RT-PCR kit. Libraries were constructed in a second round of multiplex PCR, after which size selection and purification were performed. Libraries were sequenced paired-end with 100 bp reads on an Illumina HiSeq2000. Per the source publication's procedure: SOAPnuke was used to process the raw data, with reads discarded if the reads contained adapters or uncalled bases, had a mean Phred below 15, or lacked an exact constant-primer or identifier match. High-quality paired reads were merged with COPE v1.2.5, and unique nucleotide sequences were defined as clonotypes. MiTCR v1.1 was used to align clonotypes to the IMGT TRBV, TRBD and TRBJ reference segments. Analysis was restricted to V-J combinations with a frequency above 0.0001, which covered over 98% of repertoires. The TCS score was defined as F50 (clonal expansion) divided by E x V (chaos), with BLOSUM62-based TCRdist calculated between CDR3 peptides within each V-J. Welch's t-statistics and random forest reduced around 550 V-J features to 13, which were used in a naive Bayes classifier (R e1071). TCRdb passed the public sequencing reads through fastp at Q25 and MiXCR, retaining productive beta sequences. Rows are combined by CDR3 protein, so each entry shows the most common genes and DNA. TCRdb, not the original authors, processed these V and J calls. The sample table records 350,000 to 400,000 distinct CDR3 sequences; 15% to 20% of these occur just once. 3% to 4% of the sample goes to the ten largest clones.

Summary of the overall study and its limitations: Blood samples also contained most of the expanded thyroid clonotypes (frequency above 0.001), which suggests that blood repertoires may reflect thyroid immune responses. A 13 V-J signature model separated ophthalmopathy from stable hyperthyroidism, with approximately 86% sensitivity and about 81% specificity in cross-validation and 80%/75% in testing. In validation, the model predicted progression to ophthalmopathy with 65% to 71% sensitivity and around 72% specificity, a median of roughly seven months before onset. No statistical method was used to fix the sample size in advance, and group allocation was not hidden from the investigators.

Comment on this clonotype: Its antigen is not yet known. A much larger clone differs from this one at a single base, so this may be a read error.

Stable Graves' hyperthyroidism was defined as no progression to ophthalmopathy during 18 months of follow-up. Hyperthyroidism patients were newly diagnosed, had a disease duration of under 2 months, and were aged 18 to 65 years. The study excluded patients with uncontrolled infections, other autoimmune diseases, pregnancy or lactation. Diagnoses were established on the basis of clinical symptoms, serum thyroxine and TRAb, thyroid ultrasound, and orbital computed tomography. PBMCs were isolated from about 10 ml of fresh peripheral blood by Ficoll-Paque density gradient centrifugation. Total RNA was extracted using Trizol reagent, and RNA quality was assessed on an Agilent 2100 Bioanalyzer.

The V gene is TRBV2 and the J gene is TRBJ2-2; 7 bases in the middle match TRBD1. The sequenced sample was blood. The receptor's source is a young woman with Graves' hyperthyroidism. The CDR3 corresponds to CASHFEGANTGELCF. The DNA reads TGTGCCAGCCACTTCGAGGGGGCCAACACCGGGGAGCTGTGTTTT.